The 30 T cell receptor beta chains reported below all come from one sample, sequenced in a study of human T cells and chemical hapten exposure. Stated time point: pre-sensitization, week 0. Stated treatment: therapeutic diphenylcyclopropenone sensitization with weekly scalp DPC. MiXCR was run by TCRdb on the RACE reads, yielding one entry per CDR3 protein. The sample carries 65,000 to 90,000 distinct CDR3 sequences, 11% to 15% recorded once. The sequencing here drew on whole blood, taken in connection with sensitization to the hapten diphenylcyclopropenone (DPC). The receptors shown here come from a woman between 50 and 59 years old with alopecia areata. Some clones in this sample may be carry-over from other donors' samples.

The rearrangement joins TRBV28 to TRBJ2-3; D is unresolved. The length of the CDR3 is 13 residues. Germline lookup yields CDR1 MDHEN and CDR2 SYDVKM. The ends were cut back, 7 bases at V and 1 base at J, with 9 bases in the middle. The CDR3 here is CASNGGRTDTQYF. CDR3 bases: TGTGCCAGCAACGGCGGTCGCACAGATACGCAGTATTTT.

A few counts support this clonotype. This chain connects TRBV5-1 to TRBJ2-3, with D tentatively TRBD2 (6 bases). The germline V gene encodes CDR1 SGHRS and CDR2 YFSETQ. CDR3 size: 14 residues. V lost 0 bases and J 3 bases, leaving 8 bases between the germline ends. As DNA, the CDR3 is TGCGCCAGCAGCTTGGCCAGCGGGACAGATACGCAGTATTTT. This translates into CASSLASGTDTQYF.

The CDR3 nucleotides are TGCAGCGTTGAGACCGGCTACACCTTC. This sequence encodes CSVETGYTF. This chain links TRBV29-1 with TRBJ1-2; D uncertain. The CDR3 loop spans 9 amino acids. Germline CDR1 SQVTM, CDR2 ANQGSEA. V lost 3 bases and J 8 bases, leaving 4 bases between the germline ends. Drawing the rest from reference TRBV29-1 and TRBJ1-2, the complete variable domain is SAVISQKPSRDICQRGTSLTIQCQVDSQVTMMFWYRQQPGQSLTLIATANQGSEATYESGFVIDKFPISRPNLTFSTLTVSNMSPEDSSIYLCSVETGYTFGSGTRLTVV.

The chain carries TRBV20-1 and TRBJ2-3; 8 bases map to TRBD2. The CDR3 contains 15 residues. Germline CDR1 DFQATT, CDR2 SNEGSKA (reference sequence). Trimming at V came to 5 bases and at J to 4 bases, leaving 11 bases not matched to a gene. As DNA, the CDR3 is TGCAGTGCTGAGGGACGGGAGGGCCTTCCAGATACGCAGTATTTT. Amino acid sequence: CSAEGREGLPDTQYF.

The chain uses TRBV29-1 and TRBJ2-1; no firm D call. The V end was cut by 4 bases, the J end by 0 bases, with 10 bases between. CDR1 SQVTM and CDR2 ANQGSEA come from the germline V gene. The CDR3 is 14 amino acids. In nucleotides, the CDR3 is TGCAGCGTTGCCCCCGGATTCTCCTACAATGAGCAGTTCTTC. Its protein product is CSVAPGFSYNEQFF.

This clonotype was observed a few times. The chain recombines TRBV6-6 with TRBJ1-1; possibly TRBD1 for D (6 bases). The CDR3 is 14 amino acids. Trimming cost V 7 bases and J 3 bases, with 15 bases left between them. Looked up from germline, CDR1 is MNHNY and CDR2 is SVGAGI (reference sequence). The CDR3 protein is CASTLQGRDTEAFF. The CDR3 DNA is TGTGCCAGCACCCTACAGGGTCGGGACACTGAAGCTTTCTTT.

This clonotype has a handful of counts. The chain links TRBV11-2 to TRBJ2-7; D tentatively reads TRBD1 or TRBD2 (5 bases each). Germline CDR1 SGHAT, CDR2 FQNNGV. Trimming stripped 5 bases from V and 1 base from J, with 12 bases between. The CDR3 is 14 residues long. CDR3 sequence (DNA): TGTGCCAGCAGCCCTTTGGGGGATTCCTACGAGCAGTACTTC. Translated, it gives CASSPLGDSYEQYF.

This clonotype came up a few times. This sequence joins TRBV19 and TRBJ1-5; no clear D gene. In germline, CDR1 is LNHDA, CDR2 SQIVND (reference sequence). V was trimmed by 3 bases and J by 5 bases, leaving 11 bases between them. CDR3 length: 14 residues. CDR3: CASSIGRTHQPQHF. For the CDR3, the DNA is TGTGCCAGTAGTATCGGCAGGACCCATCAGCCCCAGCATTTT.

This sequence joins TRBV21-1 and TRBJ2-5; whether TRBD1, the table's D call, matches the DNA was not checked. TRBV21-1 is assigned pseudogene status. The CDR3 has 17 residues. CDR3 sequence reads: CASSKIGTGELKETQYF. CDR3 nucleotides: TGTGCCAGCAGCAAAATTGGAACAGGGGAATTAAAAGAGACCCAGTACTTC.

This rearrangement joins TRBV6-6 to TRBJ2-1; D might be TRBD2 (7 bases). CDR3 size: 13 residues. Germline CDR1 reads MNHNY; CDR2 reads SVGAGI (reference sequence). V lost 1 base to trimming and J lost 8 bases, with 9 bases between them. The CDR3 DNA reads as TGTGCCAGCAGTTACTGGGGGGGCCATGAGCAGTTCTTC. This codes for CASSYWGGHEQFF.

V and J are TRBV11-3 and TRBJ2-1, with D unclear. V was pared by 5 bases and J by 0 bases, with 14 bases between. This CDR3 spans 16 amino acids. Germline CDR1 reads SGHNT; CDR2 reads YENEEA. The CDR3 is CASSPGGVNSYNEQFF. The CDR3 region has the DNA TGTGCCAGCAGCCCGGGCGGCGTTAACTCCTACAATGAGCAGTTCTTC.

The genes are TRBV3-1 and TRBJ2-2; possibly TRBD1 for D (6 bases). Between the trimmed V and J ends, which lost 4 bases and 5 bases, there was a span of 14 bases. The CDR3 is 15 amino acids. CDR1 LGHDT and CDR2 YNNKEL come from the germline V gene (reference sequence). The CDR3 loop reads CASSPEGHRTGELFF. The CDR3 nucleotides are TGTGCCAGCAGCCCTGAGGGACACAGGACCGGGGAGCTGTTTTTT.

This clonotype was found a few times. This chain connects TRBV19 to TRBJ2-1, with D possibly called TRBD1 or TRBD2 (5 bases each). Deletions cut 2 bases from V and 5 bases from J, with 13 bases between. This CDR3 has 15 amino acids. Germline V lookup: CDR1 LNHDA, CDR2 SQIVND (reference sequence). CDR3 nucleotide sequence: TGTGCCAGTAGTATACGTGGGGGACCTAACAATGAGCAGTTCTTC. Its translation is CASSIRGGPNNEQFF.

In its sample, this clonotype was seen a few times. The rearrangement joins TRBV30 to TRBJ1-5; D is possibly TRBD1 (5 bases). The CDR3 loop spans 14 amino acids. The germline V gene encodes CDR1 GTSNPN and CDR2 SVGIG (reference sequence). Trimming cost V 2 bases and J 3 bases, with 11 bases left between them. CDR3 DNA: TGTGCCTGGAGTCGAGGGGCACCCAATCAGCCCCAGCATTTT. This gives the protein CAWSRGAPNQPQHF.

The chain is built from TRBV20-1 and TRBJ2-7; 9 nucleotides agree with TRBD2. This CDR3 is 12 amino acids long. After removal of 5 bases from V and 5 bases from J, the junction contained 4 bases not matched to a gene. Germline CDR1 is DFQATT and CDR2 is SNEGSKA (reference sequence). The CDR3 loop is CSAQGLAHEQYF. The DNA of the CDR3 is TGCAGTGCTCAAGGACTAGCGCACGAGCAGTACTTC.

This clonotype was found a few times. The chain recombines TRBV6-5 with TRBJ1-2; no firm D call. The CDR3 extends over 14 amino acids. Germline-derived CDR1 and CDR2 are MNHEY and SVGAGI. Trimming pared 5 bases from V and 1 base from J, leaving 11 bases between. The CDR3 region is CASSRQWVNYGYTF. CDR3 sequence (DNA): TGTGCCAGCAGTCGGCAGTGGGTTAACTATGGCTACACCTTC.

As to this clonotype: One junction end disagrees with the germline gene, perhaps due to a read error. CDR3 in amino acids: CSGGDSLF. In nucleotides, the CDR3 is TGCAGCGGGGGAGACTCTCTCTTT. This rearrangement joins TRBV29-1 to TRBJ1-1; no clear D. Germline lookup yields CDR1 SQVTM and CDR2 ANQGSEA. This CDR3 is 8 amino acids long.

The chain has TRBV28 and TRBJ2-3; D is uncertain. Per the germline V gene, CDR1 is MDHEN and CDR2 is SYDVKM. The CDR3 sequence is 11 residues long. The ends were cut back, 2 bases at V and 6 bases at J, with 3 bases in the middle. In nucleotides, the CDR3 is TGTGCCAGCAGTTTAATGGATACGCAGTATTTT. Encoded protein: CASSLMDTQYF.

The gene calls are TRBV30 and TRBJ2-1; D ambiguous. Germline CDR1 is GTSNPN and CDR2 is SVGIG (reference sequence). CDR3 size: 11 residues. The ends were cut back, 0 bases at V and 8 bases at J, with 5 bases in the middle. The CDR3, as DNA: TGTGCCTGGAGTGTATCGGATGAGCAGTTCTTC. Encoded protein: CAWSVSDEQFF.

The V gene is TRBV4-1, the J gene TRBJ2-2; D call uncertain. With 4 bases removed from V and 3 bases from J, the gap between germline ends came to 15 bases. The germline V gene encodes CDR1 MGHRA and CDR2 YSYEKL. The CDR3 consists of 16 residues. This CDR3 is CASSPISFSDTGELFF. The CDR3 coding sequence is TGCGCCAGCAGCCCGATCTCATTCTCGGACACCGGGGAGCTGTTTTTT.

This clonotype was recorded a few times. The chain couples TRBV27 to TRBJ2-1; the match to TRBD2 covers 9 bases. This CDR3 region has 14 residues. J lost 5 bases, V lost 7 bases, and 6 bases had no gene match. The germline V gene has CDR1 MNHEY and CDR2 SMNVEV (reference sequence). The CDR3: CASTLSGSHNEQFF. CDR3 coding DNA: TGTGCCAGCACCCTTAGCGGGAGCCACAATGAGCAGTTCTTC.

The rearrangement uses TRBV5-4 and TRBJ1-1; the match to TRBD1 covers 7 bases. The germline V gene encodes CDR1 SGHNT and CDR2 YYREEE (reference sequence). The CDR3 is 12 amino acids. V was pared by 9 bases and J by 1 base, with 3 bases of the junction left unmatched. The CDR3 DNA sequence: TGTGCCATGGGACAGAGGAACACTGAAGCTTTCTTT. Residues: CAMGQRNTEAFF.

Here the CDR3 DNA reads TGTGCCAGCAGCCAAGGGGACTCCGTGGTCTACAATGAGCAGTTCTTC. Translated, it gives CASSQGDSVVYNEQFF. This chain connects TRBV3-1 to TRBJ2-1, with a tentative D call TRBD2 (6 bases). This CDR3 region has 16 residues. V lost 1 base, J lost 3 bases, and 13 bases lay in between. Germline V gene data show CDR1 as LGHDT and CDR2 as YNNKEL (reference sequence).

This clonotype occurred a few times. CDR3 in DNA: TGTGCCAGCAGCTATGGGGACAGGGCCTCTGAAGCTTTCTTT. Translation gives CASSYGDRASEAFF. This chain connects TRBV5-6 to TRBJ1-1; 9 nucleotides match TRBD1. CDR1 and CDR2 (germline): SGHDT, YYEEEE. This CDR3 is built from 14 residues. After removal of 3 bases from V and 6 bases from J, the junction contained 6 bases not matched to a gene.

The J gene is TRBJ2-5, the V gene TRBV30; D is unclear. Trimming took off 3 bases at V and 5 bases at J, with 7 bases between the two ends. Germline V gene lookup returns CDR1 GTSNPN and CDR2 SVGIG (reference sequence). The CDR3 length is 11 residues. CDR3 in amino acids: CAWSLQETQYF. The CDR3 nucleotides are TGTGCCTGGAGCCTACAGGAGACCCAGTACTTC.

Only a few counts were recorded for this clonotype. The CDR3 sequence is CAWSGLGLNTEAFF. The CDR3 DNA sequence: TGTGCCTGGAGTGGATTGGGGCTGAACACTGAAGCTTTCTTT. The gene calls are TRBV30 and TRBJ1-1, with a weak D call TRBD1 (5 bases). V lost 1 base to trimming and J lost 0 bases, with 9 bases between them. The germline CDR1 and CDR2 sequences are GTSNPN and SVGIG (reference sequence). The CDR3 contains 14 residues.

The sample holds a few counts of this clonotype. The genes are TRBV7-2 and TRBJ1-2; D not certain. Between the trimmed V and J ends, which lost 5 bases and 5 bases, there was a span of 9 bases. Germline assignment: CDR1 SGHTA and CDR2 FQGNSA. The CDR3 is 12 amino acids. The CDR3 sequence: CASSPGPYGYTF. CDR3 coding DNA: TGTGCCAGCAGCCCAGGACCTTATGGCTACACCTTC.

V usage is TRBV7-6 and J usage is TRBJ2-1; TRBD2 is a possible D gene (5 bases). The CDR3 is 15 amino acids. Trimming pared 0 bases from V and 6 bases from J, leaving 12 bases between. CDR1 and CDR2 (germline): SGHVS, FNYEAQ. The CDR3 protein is CASSLAKLESNEQFF. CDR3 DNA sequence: TGTGCCAGCAGCTTAGCAAAACTAGAGAGCAATGAGCAGTTCTTC. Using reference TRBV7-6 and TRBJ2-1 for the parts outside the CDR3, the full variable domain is GAGVSQSPRYKVTKRGQDVALRCDPISGHVSLYWYRQALGQGPEFLTYFNYEAQQDKSGLPNDRFSAERPEGSISTLTIQRTEQRDSAMYRCASSLAKLESNEQFFGPGTRLTVL.

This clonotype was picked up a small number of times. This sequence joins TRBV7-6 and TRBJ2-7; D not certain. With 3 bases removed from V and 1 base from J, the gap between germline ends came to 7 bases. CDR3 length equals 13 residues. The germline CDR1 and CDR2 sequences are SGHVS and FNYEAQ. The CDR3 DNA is TGTGCCAGCAGCTTTTCAGTTTCCTACGAGCAGTACTTC. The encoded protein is CASSFSVSYEQYF.

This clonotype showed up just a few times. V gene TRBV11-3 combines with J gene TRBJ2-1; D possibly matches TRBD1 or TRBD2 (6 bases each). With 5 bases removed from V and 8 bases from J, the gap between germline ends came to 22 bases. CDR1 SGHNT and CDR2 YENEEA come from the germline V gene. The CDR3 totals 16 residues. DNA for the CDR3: TGTGCCAGCAGCCTACCGGAGGGGGTCTCTTACGATGAGCAGTTCTTC. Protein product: CASSLPEGVSYDEQFF.